This TCR beta chain is from a study of blood T cell repertoires in COVID-19. The study drew participants aged roughly 18 to 95 years from 20 to 30 US areas. Participants' reported clinical history set cohort assignment. The authors' processing: Amplification from reference gene primers served as the basis for estimated nucleated cell counts. Method: immunoSEQ multiplex PCR; TCRdb's copy keeps in-frame clones and lacks some. V and J calls plus clone size are reproduced from that table; the DNA served to infer D and trimming. The profile shows 200,000 to 250,000 clones, more than 85% of them singletons. The CDR3 consists of 14 residues. Germline trimming cut 6 bases from V and 5 bases from J; bases unmatched to any gene: 9. Germline V gene data show CDR1 as SNHLY and CDR2 as FYNNEI.

This rearrangement joins TRBV2 to TRBJ2-5, with 7 nucleotides matching TRBD1. Sequenced sample: PBMCs or T cells enriched from blood (not recorded which). The receptor's source is a woman aged 25 to 39 who had recovered from COVID-19. The CDR3 loop reads CASSRQGIGETQYF. For the CDR3, the DNA is TGTGCCAGCAGCCGACAGGGAATAGGGGAGACCCAGTACTTC.